These 3 T cell receptor beta chains originate from one sample sequenced in a study of T-cell reconstitution after alpha-beta-depleted transplantation in children. This sample's TCRbeta library carried unique molecular identifier barcodes. One entry per CDR3 protein results from TCRdb running MiXCR on the PCR reads. The sample lists tens of thousands of distinct CDR3 sequences; about 40% were seen once. The sample consisted of PBMCs, mostly from graft donor cells, taken 360 days after TCRalphabeta/CD19-depleted stem cell transplant. The receptors originated from a male patient under 18 who had a stem cell transplant for acute lymphoblastic leukemia, so the T cells may come from the graft donor.

The chain is built from TRBV5-1 and TRBJ1-4; TRBD1 is a possible D gene (5 bases). The germline V gene has CDR1 SGHRS and CDR2 YFSETQ. The CDR3 totals 14 residues. V was shortened by 4 bases and J by 8 bases, with 15 bases between the two germline ends. The CDR3 reads CASSPRGIVEKLFF. The CDR3 DNA follows: TGCGCCAGCAGCCCAAGGGGCATAGTAGAAAAACTGTTTTTT.

J is TRBJ2-7 and V is TRBV4-1; tentatively, D is TRBD1 or TRBD2 (6 bases each). The CDR3 consists of 18 residues. Germline V gives CDR1 MGHRA, CDR2 YSYEKL. Deletions cut 5 bases from V and 0 bases from J, with 23 bases between. The CDR3 here is CASSTQGTLAGFSYEQYF. The DNA of the CDR3 is TGCGCCAGCAGCACCCAGGGGACACTTGCGGGATTCTCCTACGAGCAGTACTTC.

The chain couples TRBV20-1 to TRBJ2-7, with 11 bases lining up with TRBD2. Germline V CDR1 and CDR2: DFQATT, SNEGSKA (reference sequence). V shed 3 bases and J 0 bases; nucleotides not matched to a gene: 7. The CDR3 contains 16 residues. The CDR3 is CSASRLAGGASYEQYF. Here the CDR3 DNA reads TGCAGTGCTAGTAGGCTAGCGGGAGGAGCCTCCTACGAGCAGTACTTC.